This entry features one T cell receptor beta chain sequence. Its antigen is undetermined. The sample originates from a study of CD8+CD57+ T cells in acquired aplastic anemia. The wider study: CD4+ and CD8+ cells, once sorted, gave DNA averaging roughly 3 ug. Healthy donor sequencing depth: roughly 10 million CD4+, under 12 million CD8+ reads.

General observations from the study: The study found no significant CD8+ Simpson's diversity difference between patients and controls.

CDR1 and CDR2 (germline): SGHTA, FQGNSA. The CDR3 is made up of 14 amino acids. The J segment lost 8 bases and the V segment lost 5 bases, leaving 6 bases of the junction unmatched. Profiling of TCR beta VDJ combinations and CDR3 sequences used genomic DNA as template. Using its own MiXCR run on the reads, TCRdb lists one record per CDR3 protein. The profile shows some 190,000 distinct CDR3 sequences, approximately 49% of them singletons. Sequences were obtained from sorted CD4+, CD8+, or CD8+CD57+ T cells (not recorded which) from PBMCs. The TCR sequence derives from a human donor in good health, serving as a control. This chain links TRBV7-2 with TRBJ1-6; 7 bases are a match to TRBD1. The CDR3 loop is CASSKGQNHSPLHF. In DNA form, the CDR3 reads TGTGCCAGCAGCAAGGGACAGAACCATTCACCCCTCCACTTT. The full variable domain, rest sourced from reference TRBV7-2 and TRBJ1-6, is GAGVSQSPSNKVTEKGKDVELRCDPISGHTALYWYRQSLGQGLEFLIYFQGNSAPDKSGLPSDRFSAERTGGSVSTLTIQRTQQEDSAVYLCASSKGQNHSPLHFGNGTRLTVT.